A single sample is the source of the 27 T cell receptor beta chains below, sequenced in a study of OX40 agonist ivuxolimab in advanced cancers. Using immunoSEQ multiplex PCR, the repertoire was profiled, and TCRdb retains in-frame clones only, with some absent. The sample records 50,000 to 65,000 clones, around 90% being singletons. The sample was CD4+ or CD8+ T cells sorted from blood, taken in a trial of the OX40 agonist ivuxolimab. Source of these receptors: an adult with an advanced solid tumor such as melanoma, head and neck, liver or kidney cancer.

This clone was seen only once. V gene TRBV11-1 combines with J gene TRBJ2-7; no firm D call. CDR3 length: 13 amino acids. Germline CDR1 is SGHAT and CDR2 is FQDESV (reference sequence). The ends were cut back, 2 bases at V and 7 bases at J, with 12 bases in the middle. CDR3 residues: CASSLYLLSEQYF. The CDR3 nucleotides are TGTGCCAGCAGCTTATATCTCCTTTCAGAGCAGTACTTC.

The rearrangement uses TRBV6-5 and TRBJ2-7; tentatively, D is TRBD2 (5 bases). V lost 0 bases and J 3 bases, leaving 12 bases between the germline ends. The CDR3 is 15 residues long. Per germline, CDR1 MNHEY and CDR2 SVGAGI. In DNA, the CDR3 is TGTGCCAGCAGTTACTCTGGGAGTGTGAACTACGAGCAGTACTTC. Its translation: CASSYSGSVNYEQYF.

The rearrangement links TRBV6-5 to TRBJ1-2; D gene unclear. CDR1 and CDR2 from the germline V gene are MNHEY and SVGAGI. The CDR3 covers 12 residues. The germline V and J ends were trimmed by 6 bases and 8 bases, with 13 bases remaining between them. The CDR3 reads CASRPELGGYTF. The CDR3 DNA sequence: TGTGCCAGCAGACCCGAATTGGGAGGCTACACCTTC.

In its sample, this clone was seen once. The chain carries TRBV4-1 and TRBJ2-3; unclear D gene. From germline, CDR1 is MGHRA and CDR2 YSYEKL. The CDR3 consists of 11 residues. V was pared by 2 bases and J by 6 bases, with 3 bases between. The CDR3 DNA reads as TGCGCCAGCAGCCAATTGGATACGCAGTATTTT. Its translation is CASSQLDTQYF.

The genes are TRBV9 and TRBJ2-5; D unclear. There are 15 residues in the CDR3. Germline V lookup: CDR1 SGDLS, CDR2 YYNGEE. The V end was cut by 4 bases, the J end by 2 bases, with 15 bases between. For the CDR3, the DNA is TGTGCCAGCAGCCCGGGTTCGGCAGATCAAGAGACCCAGTACTTC. Amino acid sequence: CASSPGSADQETQYF.

The count of this clone is one. The rearrangement joins TRBV6-1 to TRBJ1-2; 10 bases fit TRBD1. The J segment lost 6 bases and the V segment lost 3 bases, leaving 4 bases of the junction unmatched. The CDR3 totals 14 residues. Germline CDR1 and CDR2: MNHNS and SASEGT. The CDR3 DNA sequence: TGTGCCAGCAGTGATGGGGACAGGGGAGATGGCTACACCTTC. It specifies CASSDGDRGDGYTF.

The rearrangement joins TRBV29-1 to TRBJ2-7, with D possibly TRBD2 on 6 matching bases. Trimming removed 5 bases from V and 5 bases from J, with 13 bases in between. From germline, CDR1 is SQVTM and CDR2 ANQGSEA. This CDR3 is built from 12 residues. The CDR3 nucleotides are TGCAGCGTTCCGATGGGCGGGAACGAGCAGTACTTC. It codes for CSVPMGGNEQYF.

This chain links TRBV27 with TRBJ2-7, with 8 bases matching TRBD1. Germline-derived CDR1 and CDR2 are MNHEY and SMNVEV (reference sequence). V lost 5 bases to trimming and J lost 6 bases; unmatched junction nucleotides: 9. This CDR3 region has 14 residues. DNA of the CDR3: TGTGCCAGCAGTCCAACCGGGACAGGAATCGAGCAGTACTTC. This codes for CASSPTGTGIEQYF.

The chain is built from TRBV29-1 and TRBJ2-6; D is possibly TRBD1 (6 bases). This CDR3 has 15 residues. Looked up from germline, CDR1 is SQVTM and CDR2 is ANQGSEA. V lost 8 bases to trimming and J lost 1 base, with 15 bases between them. CDR3 nucleotide sequence: TGCAGCATATTGACAGGTTCTTCTGGGGCCAACGTCCTGACTTTC. The encoded protein is CSILTGSSGANVLTF.

The chain uses TRBV11-2 and TRBJ1-3; 11 positions match TRBD1. Germline V gene data show CDR1 as SGHAT and CDR2 as FQNNGV. The junction had 10 bases not matched to a gene; V was cut back by 5 bases and J by 4 bases. This CDR3 spans 17 amino acids. In DNA, the CDR3 is TGTGCCAGCAGCCCGTGGACAGGGGGCACAGGAGGAAACACCATATATTTT. Protein sequence: CASSPWTGGTGGNTIYF. Variable domain in full (rest from reference TRBV11-2 and TRBJ1-3): EAGVAQSPRYKIIEKRQSVAFWCNPISGHATLYWYQQILGQGPKLLIQFQNNGVVDDSQLPKDRFSAERLKGVDSTLKIQPAKLEDSAVYLCASSPWTGGTGGNTIYFGEGSWLTVV.

This rearrangement joins TRBV7-9 to TRBJ2-7; TRBD1 agrees at 11 bases. This CDR3 has 16 amino acids. Per germline, CDR1 SEHNR and CDR2 FQNEAQ (reference sequence). Trimming removed 3 bases from V and 0 bases from J; junction bases left unmatched: 4. CDR3 residues: CASSFHGTGGSYEQYF. CDR3 nucleotide sequence: TGTGCCAGCAGCTTCCACGGGACAGGGGGCTCCTACGAGCAGTACTTC.

The chain links TRBV5-1 to TRBJ2-7; tentative D call: TRBD1 (6 bases). The germline CDR1 and CDR2 sequences are SGHRS and YFSETQ. The V and J ends lost 3 bases and 4 bases respectively, with 14 bases between them. The CDR3 runs 14 residues. CDR3 nucleotides: TGCGCCAGCAGCTCTCCAGACGACAGGTACGAGCAGTACTTC. It encodes CASSSPDDRYEQYF.

This chain links TRBV14 with TRBJ2-7; no reliable D call. V was clipped by 2 bases and J by 4 bases, with 12 bases between them. This CDR3 contains 14 residues. The V gene's germline CDR1 is SGHDN and CDR2 FVKESK. The CDR3 region is CASSQYRASYEQYF. Here the CDR3 DNA reads TGTGCCAGCAGCCAATATCGGGCTTCGTACGAGCAGTACTTC. Filled out from reference TRBV14 and TRBJ2-7, the complete variable domain reads EAGVTQFPSHSVIEKGQTVTLRCDPISGHDNLYWYRRVMGKEIKFLLHFVKESKQDESGMPNNRFLAERTGGTYSTLKVQPAELEDSGVYFCASSQYRASYEQYFGPGTRLTVT.

V gene TRBV19 combines with J gene TRBJ1-2; D gene uncertain. The V end lost 4 bases, the J end lost 4 bases, and 13 bases lay between the germline ends. The germline V gene encodes CDR1 LNHDA and CDR2 SQIVND (reference sequence). This CDR3 has 14 amino acids. In DNA, the CDR3 is TGTGCCAGTAGTAGCGCTTCCCGGTTCTATGGCTACACCTTC. Translated: CASSSASRFYGYTF.

The chain couples TRBV19 to TRBJ1-6; possible D gene TRBD1, 6 bases. CDR3 length: 16 amino acids. Germline loops: CDR1 LNHDA, CDR2 SQIVND (reference sequence). Trimming cost V 4 bases and J 9 bases, with 19 bases left between them. CDR3 sequence (DNA): TGTGCCAGTAGTACCGTTGCGGGGGGCTTCGGTTCACCCCTCCACTTT. This encodes CASSTVAGGFGSPLHF. Full variable domain (missing parts from reference TRBV19 and TRBJ1-6): DGGITQSPKYLFRKEGQNVTLSCEQNLNHDAMYWYRQDPGQGLRLIYYSQIVNDFQKGDIAEGYSVSREKKESFPLTVTSAQKNPTAFYLCASSTVAGGFGSPLHFGNGTRLTVT.

This clone was recorded once. The chain uses TRBV7-9 and TRBJ2-3, with TRBD2 matching 9 bases. V shed 1 base, J shed 5 bases, and the junction held 10 bases outside the gene matches. The CDR3 sequence is 17 residues long. From germline, CDR1 is SEHNR and CDR2 FQNEAQ (reference sequence). CDR3 sequence reads: CASSLVTSGTWGDTQYF. The CDR3 DNA reads TGTGCCAGCAGCTTAGTGACTAGCGGAACCTGGGGAGATACGCAGTATTTT.

V gene TRBV27 combines with J gene TRBJ2-7; D unresolved. This CDR3 has 11 residues. V was cut by 4 bases and J by 4 bases, with 5 bases left in between. Germline CDR1 MNHEY, CDR2 SMNVEV (reference sequence). CDR3 protein: CASSSPYEQYF. The DNA for the CDR3 is TGTGCCAGCAGTTCCCCTTACGAGCAGTACTTC.

The chain couples TRBV4-1 to TRBJ2-5; 8 nucleotides line up with TRBD2. The germline V gene has CDR1 MGHRA and CDR2 YSYEKL. J was trimmed by 1 base and V by 0 bases; bases with no gene match: 4. The CDR3 covers 16 residues. The CDR3 sequence is CASSQDTGGAQETQYF. The CDR3 nucleotides are TGCGCCAGCAGCCAAGATACCGGGGGGGCCCAAGAGACCCAGTACTTC.

This chain's CDR3 is CASSRGRVGETQYF. DNA of the CDR3: TGTGCCAGCAGTAGGGGCAGGGTCGGAGAGACCCAGTACTTC. The chain has TRBV27 and TRBJ2-5; possible D gene TRBD1, 5 bases. Trimming shortened V by 5 bases and J by 4 bases, and 14 bases separated the two germline ends. This CDR3 is built from 14 residues. CDR1 is MNHEY and CDR2 is SMNVEV in the germline V gene (reference sequence).

The chain recombines TRBV7-9 with TRBJ2-1; D ambiguous. V shed 5 bases and J shed 7 bases, with 12 bases lying between them. The germline CDR1 and CDR2 sequences are SEHNR and FQNEAQ (reference sequence). The CDR3 length is 13 residues. The CDR3 region is CASSILLWNEQFF. In DNA, the CDR3 is TGTGCCAGCAGCATACTATTGTGGAATGAGCAGTTCTTC.

The V and J genes are TRBV19 and TRBJ2-1; maybe TRBD2 (5 bases). Germline V gene sequence: CDR1 LNHDA, CDR2 SQIVND (reference sequence). The CDR3 consists of 15 residues. The V end lost 2 bases, the J end lost 6 bases, and 14 bases lay between the germline ends. The DNA for the CDR3 is TGTGCCAGTAGTATACTGGAGACAAGCGGCAATGAGCAGTTCTTC. Translation gives CASSILETSGNEQFF.

The table lists this clone with a count of one. The gene calls are TRBV28 and TRBJ2-1, with 13 nucleotides matching TRBD2. Trimming removed 6 bases from V and 7 bases from J; junction bases left unmatched: 6. The CDR3 has 15 residues. The germline V gene encodes CDR1 MDHEN and CDR2 SYDVKM. CDR3: CASRLRTSGSNEQFF. CDR3 nucleotide sequence: TGTGCCAGCAGGTTAAGGACTAGCGGGAGTAATGAGCAGTTCTTC.

This clone was seen more than once but under ten times. The chain recombines TRBV7-2 with TRBJ2-5; TRBD1 might be the D (6 bases). The CDR3 covers 15 residues. V lost 4 bases and J lost 5, with 17 bases in between. The germline CDR1 and CDR2 sequences are SGHTA and FQGNSA. The CDR3 DNA follows: TGTGCCAGCAGCTCCTTGACAGGCGGAAGGGAGACCCAGTACTTC. It is translated as CASSSLTGGRETQYF. Using reference TRBV7-2 and TRBJ2-5 for the parts outside the CDR3, the full variable domain is GAGVSQSPSNKVTEKGKDVELRCDPISGHTALYWYRQSLGQGLEFLIYFQGNSAPDKSGLPSDRFSAERTGGSVSTLTIQRTQQEDSAVYLCASSSLTGGRETQYFGPGTRLLVL.

The chain links TRBV6-5 to TRBJ2-7; TRBD1 aligns across 7 bases. V gave up 7 bases and J gave up 4 bases; unmatched junction bases: 13. The CDR3 length is 15 residues. CDR1 is MNHEY and CDR2 is SVGAGI in the germline V gene. CDR3: CASTHRQGSGYEQYF. CDR3 DNA sequence: TGTGCCAGCACTCACAGACAGGGTTCGGGGTACGAGCAGTACTTC.

The genes are TRBV10-3 and TRBJ2-1; 7 bases align to TRBD2. V dropped 3 bases and J dropped 1; count of bases not matched to a gene: 9. The CDR3 runs 17 residues. CDR1 and CDR2 from the germline V gene are ENHRY and SYGVKD. The DNA for the CDR3 is TGTGCCATCAGTGACCCAGCGGGGATGGGTTCCTACAATGAGCAGTTCTTC. This codes for CAISDPAGMGSYNEQFF.

The chain is built from TRBV11-2 and TRBJ2-7; possible D gene TRBD2, 6 bases. The CDR3 contains 16 residues. The germline V gene encodes CDR1 SGHAT and CDR2 FQNNGV. Trimming took off 4 bases at V and 4 bases at J, with 20 bases between the two ends. The CDR3 is CASSSNQRALGYEQYF. In DNA form, the CDR3 reads TGTGCCAGCAGCTCCAACCAGCGGGCCCTAGGATACGAGCAGTACTTC.

This sequence joins TRBV4-3 and TRBJ2-7, with D perhaps matching TRBD2 (6 bases). CDR3 size: 15 residues. V was cut by 1 base and J by 3 bases, with 13 bases left in between. Germline loops: CDR1 LGHNA, CDR2 YSLEER. The CDR3 DNA reads TGCGCCAGCAGCCAAGGCCGGGACTTCGGCTACGAGCAGTACTTC. Translated, it gives CASSQGRDFGYEQYF.